The sequence of this TCR beta chain was determined in a study of blood T cells in healthy people across ages. This CDR3 is built from 14 residues. V lost 6 bases and J lost 5, with 16 bases in between. This clonotype was seen more than once but under ten times. Its antigen is unknown. The authors ran a second PCR of roughly 7 to 11 cycles using a sample-barcoded 5' primer and a J-beta primer mix. TCRdb ran MiXCR on the 5' RACE reads and lists one entry per CDR3 protein. The table includes about 1.5 million distinct CDR3 sequences, 42% detected once. Each sample yielded at least 5 micrograms of PBMC total RNA. Findings and limits, study-wide: Donor CMV infection status was unknown, possibly confounding age-related changes in expanded clonotypes.

The sample comprised blood. The receptor was derived from a woman aged 18-29 years in good health. The rearrangement joins TRBV12-3 or TRBV12-4 to TRBJ2-5; D may be TRBD1 or TRBD2 (6 bases each). The CDR3 loop reads CASSDWGASETQYF. The CDR3 DNA reads as TGTGCCAGCAGCGACTGGGGGGCGTCCGAGACCCAGTACTTC.